These 25 T cell receptor beta chains were sequenced from one sample in a study of T cells in Graves' hyperthyroidism and ophthalmopathy. The investigators amplified TCR beta CDR3 regions from RNA transcripts. The HTBI primer set was used in a first-round RT-PCR of the TCR CDR3. TCRdb reprocessed the multiplex PCR reads with MiXCR, giving one entry per CDR3 protein. The sample comprises about 720,000 distinct CDR3 sequences, 18% of which are singletons, and approximately 16% rests with the top ten. The source material was blood. The receptors shown here come from a woman aged 50 to 65 with Graves' hyperthyroidism that later progressed to Graves' ophthalmopathy.

This clonotype has ten or more counts. The CDR3 DNA sequence: TGTGCCAGCTCACCGAGCGGGACAGGGCAAGGATATGGCTACACCTTC. It is translated as CASSPSGTGQGYGYTF. V is TRBV18 and J is TRBJ1-2; 9 positions agree with TRBD1. The junction had 10 bases not matched to a gene; V was cut back by 3 bases and J by 5 bases. The CDR3 consists of 16 residues. CDR1 and CDR2 from the germline V gene are KGHSH and LQKENI.

The J gene is TRBJ2-2, the V gene TRBV9; the D gene is possibly TRBD2 (5 bases). The V and J ends lost 0 bases and 2 bases respectively, with 23 bases between them. Germline assignment: CDR1 SGDLS and CDR2 YYNGEE. The CDR3 has 20 residues. CDR3 region: CASSVEGSGRSKGNTGELFF. The CDR3, as DNA: TGTGCCAGCAGCGTAGAAGGGAGTGGCAGATCCAAAGGAAACACCGGGGAGCTGTTTTTT.

This clonotype appeared a few times. The chain joins TRBV10-3 to TRBJ2-1; D is uncertain. The germline V gene encodes CDR1 ENHRY and CDR2 SYGVKD. V lost 5 bases and J lost 10, with 15 bases in between. This CDR3 comprises 13 residues. The CDR3 DNA sequence: TGTGCCATCAGTTTTACTGTCAACGGGGAGCAGTTCTTC. Protein sequence: CAISFTVNGEQFF.

The V and J genes are TRBV7-2 and TRBJ2-2; 7 bases fit TRBD1. CDR3 size: 16 residues. Germline loops: CDR1 SGHTA, CDR2 FQGNSA. The V and J ends lost 1 base and 6 bases, in that order; junction bases with no gene match: 8. The CDR3, as DNA: TGTGCCAGCAGCTTAGGAGGACAGGTCAGGGCCGGGGAGCTGTTTTTT. This gives the protein CASSLGGQVRAGELFF.

This clonotype was picked up a small number of times. The genes are TRBV7-2 and TRBJ2-2; 7 bases align to TRBD2. V shed 5 bases and J 4 bases; nucleotides not matched to a gene: 10. The CDR3 runs to 16 residues. Germline V gene lookup returns CDR1 SGHTA and CDR2 FQGNSA. CDR3 amino acids: CASSLGPGLFTGELFF. CDR3 nucleotide sequence: TGTGCCAGCAGCCTGGGACCGGGACTATTCACCGGGGAGCTGTTTTTT.

In this sample, this clonotype turned up a few times. V gene TRBV10-2 combines with J gene TRBJ2-5, with 8 positions matching TRBD2. Germline CDR1 WSHSY, CDR2 SAAADI. Trimming at V came to 4 bases and at J to 5 bases, leaving 9 bases not matched to a gene. The CDR3 spans 15 residues. CDR3 coding DNA: TGCGCCAGCAGTGTGGAGCGGGGGAGGGGGGAGACCCAGTACTTC. Its protein product is CASSVERGRGETQYF.

The chain couples TRBV12-5 to TRBJ2-3; D is perhaps TRBD2 (7 bases). Germline loops: CDR1 LGHNT, CDR2 FRNRAP. The ends were cut back, 6 bases at V and 9 bases at J, with 13 bases in the middle. The CDR3 sequence is 12 residues long. CDR3 region: CASGRGAGTQYF. Here the CDR3 DNA reads TGTGCTAGTGGACGGGGGGCTGGCACGCAGTATTTT.

This chain links TRBV29-1 with TRBJ2-3; 7 bases agree with TRBD1. J gave up 2 bases and V 3 bases, and 14 bases lay outside the gene matches. This CDR3 region has 17 residues. Per the germline V gene, CDR1 is SQVTM and CDR2 is ANQGSEA. The CDR3 region has the DNA TGCAGCGTTGAGTCCCCAAACAGGGGACCTTACACAGATACGCAGTATTTT. The encoded protein is CSVESPNRGPYTDTQYF.

The chain has TRBV10-2 and TRBJ2-3, with 7 bases matching TRBD2. CDR3 length equals 17 residues. V trimming: 4 bases; J trimming: 2 bases; junction bases outside the gene matches: 12. Germline V gives CDR1 WSHSY, CDR2 SAAADI. CDR3 sequence (DNA): TGCGCCAGCAGTGCCGATCGCCAGCGGGGATACACAGATACGCAGTATTTT. Its translation is CASSADRQRGYTDTQYF.

V gene TRBV15 combines with J gene TRBJ2-3; D is unclear. Germline CDR1 and CDR2: LNHNV and YYDKDF (reference sequence). The CDR3 covers 16 residues. V lost 0 bases and J lost 0, with 10 bases in between. CDR3 loop: CATSRDPGTSTDTQYF. The CDR3 DNA reads TGTGCCACCAGCAGAGACCCAGGTACTAGCACAGATACGCAGTATTTT.

This clonotype was observed many times. This sequence joins TRBV20-1 and TRBJ1-2, with D unresolved. The CDR3 contains 13 residues. V lost 0 bases and J lost 1, with 6 bases in between. The V gene's germline CDR1 is DFQATT and CDR2 SNEGSKA (reference sequence). CDR3: CSARDRNNYGYTF. In DNA, the CDR3 is TGCAGTGCTAGAGACAGAAATAACTATGGCTACACCTTC.

CDR3 DNA: TGTGCCAGCAGTTTTGGGGGGGGGGGCAATCAGCCCCAGCATTTT. It translates to CASSFGGGGNQPQHF. V is TRBV12-3 or TRBV12-4 and J is TRBJ1-5; D might be TRBD1 (5 bases). Trimming took 3 bases from V and 2 from J, leaving 11 bases between them. The CDR3 totals 15 residues.

Regarding this clonotype: One base away lies a much larger clone, so this may be a sequencing read error. The chain is built from TRBV27 and TRBJ2-7, with D hard to call. The CDR3 is 14 amino acids. Between the trimmed V and J ends, which lost 5 bases and 1 base, there was a span of 12 bases. The germline V gene has CDR1 MNHEY and CDR2 SMNVEV (reference sequence). As DNA, the CDR3 is TGTGCCAGCAGTAATCCTGTGGGGTCCTACGAGCAGTACTTC. Translated, it gives CASSNPVGSYEQYF.

On this clonotype: Possible read error: a much larger clone is one base away. This chain joins TRBV7-2 and TRBJ1-1, with D perhaps TRBD1 (5 bases). Germline V gene sequence: CDR1 SGHTA, CDR2 FQGNSA. The CDR3 runs 13 residues. The CDR3 DNA reads TGTGCCAGCAGCTTAAGACGGGGCACTGAAGCTTCCTTT. It specifies CASSLRRGTEASF. Full variable domain (outside the CDR3, taken from reference TRBV7-2 and TRBJ1-1): GAGVSQSPSNKVTEKGKDVELRCDPISGHTALYWYRQSLGQGLEFLIYFQGNSAPDKSGLPSDRFSAERTGGSVSTLTIQRTQQEDSAVYLCASSLRRGTEASFGQGTRLTVV.

This clonotype was seen only a few times. The chain links TRBV10-3 to TRBJ1-6; perhaps TRBD1 as D (6 bases). The CDR3 extends over 14 amino acids. Germline loops: CDR1 ENHRY, CDR2 SYGVKD. The ends were cut back, 4 bases at V and 9 bases at J, with 13 bases in the middle. For the CDR3, the DNA is TGTGCCATCAGTGGCGGGGACATGCGTTCACCCCTCCACTTT. Protein: CAISGGDMRSPLHF.

The rearrangement links TRBV12-3 or TRBV12-4 to TRBJ1-2; 8 nucleotides align to TRBD1. CDR3 size: 15 residues. V lost 4 bases, J lost 4 bases, and 8 bases stayed unmatched. The CDR3 coding sequence is TGTGCCAGCAGTTCTACAGGGGGGCCCGTCTATGGCTACACCTTC. It encodes CASSSTGGPVYGYTF.

J is TRBJ2-3 and V is TRBV6-1; 8 bases are a match to TRBD2. The V gene's germline CDR1 is MNHNS and CDR2 SASEGT. The CDR3 has 18 amino acids. With 5 bases clipped from V and 3 bases from J, the junction kept 16 bases outside the gene matches. Here the CDR3 DNA reads TGTGCCAGCAGTCCCCATGGGGGTAGCGGGACAAGTACAGATACGCAGTATTTT. Translating gives CASSPHGGSGTSTDTQYF.

This clonotype was recorded many times. The chain has TRBV7-2 and TRBJ1-4; D remains unclear. The germline V gene has CDR1 SGHTA and CDR2 FQGNSA. This CDR3 region has 14 residues. Trimming took 1 base from V and 4 from J, leaving 7 bases between them. The CDR3 DNA is TGTGCCAGCAGCTTAGAGGCAGTTAATGAAAAACTGTTTTTT. Encoded protein: CASSLEAVNEKLFF.

V gene TRBV20-1 combines with J gene TRBJ2-3; weak D call: TRBD2 (6 bases). The germline V and J ends were trimmed by 1 base and 4 bases, with 12 bases remaining between them. Germline V CDR1 and CDR2: DFQATT, SNEGSKA (reference sequence). CDR3 length: 14 amino acids. CDR3 sequence (DNA): TGCAGTGCTAGAGGTGGGGGGAATTCAGATACGCAGTATTTT. Translated: CSARGGGNSDTQYF.

The chain is built from TRBV2 and TRBJ2-7, with D possibly being TRBD2 (5 bases). Germline V gene lookup returns CDR1 SNHLY and CDR2 FYNNEI. Trimming took off 10 bases at V and 6 bases at J, with 16 bases between the two ends. The CDR3 covers 12 residues. The CDR3: CATSDSTSEQYF. The CDR3 DNA reads as TGTGCCACCTCGGACTCCACAAGCGAGCAGTACTTC.

Ten or more counts support this clonotype. The chain uses TRBV12-3 or TRBV12-4 and TRBJ2-1, with a tentative D call TRBD1 (5 bases). Trimming pared 5 bases from V and 0 bases from J, leaving 11 bases between. This CDR3 has 15 amino acids. The CDR3: CASSDDSFSYNEQFF. Written as DNA, the CDR3 is TGTGCCAGCAGTGACGACAGTTTCTCCTACAATGAGCAGTTCTTC.

Only a few counts were recorded for this clonotype. The rearrangement uses TRBV10-3 and TRBJ1-6, with D uncertain. Germline V lookup: CDR1 ENHRY, CDR2 SYGVKD. The CDR3 is made up of 13 amino acids. The ends were cut back, 7 bases at V and 7 bases at J, with 11 bases in the middle. CDR3 amino acids: CAIKEAQNSPLHF. CDR3 bases: TGTGCCATCAAGGAGGCACAGAATTCACCCCTCCACTTT.

At least ten counts were recorded for this clonotype. V and J are TRBV7-8 and TRBJ2-1, with D perhaps matching TRBD1 (5 bases). Germline V gives CDR1 SGHVS, CDR2 FQNEAQ. The CDR3 totals 15 residues. The germline V and J ends were trimmed by 0 bases and 1 base, with 7 bases remaining between them. The CDR3 region has the DNA TGTGCCAGCAGCTTAGCGGGGCGATCCTACAATGAGCAGTTCTTC. Encoded protein: CASSLAGRSYNEQFF.

V and J are TRBV5-1 and TRBJ2-3; D assignment may be TRBD1 or TRBD2 (6 bases each). This CDR3 region has 15 residues. Germline assignment: CDR1 SGHRS and CDR2 YFSETQ. The ends were cut back, 1 base at V and 3 bases at J, with 12 bases in the middle. CDR3 in amino acids: CASSLNRGQTDTQYF. CDR3 coding DNA: TGCGCCAGCAGCTTGAATCGGGGGCAAACAGATACGCAGTATTTT.

At least ten counts were recorded for this clonotype. The V and J genes are TRBV6-1 and TRBJ1-1; no definite D call. Trimming took off 8 bases at V and 4 bases at J, with 11 bases between the two ends. The CDR3 is 12 amino acids. Germline V gives CDR1 MNHNS, CDR2 SASEGT. In nucleotides, the CDR3 is TGTGCCAGCGGCCTCGAACGCACTGAAGCTTTCTTT. Its translation: CASGLERTEAFF.